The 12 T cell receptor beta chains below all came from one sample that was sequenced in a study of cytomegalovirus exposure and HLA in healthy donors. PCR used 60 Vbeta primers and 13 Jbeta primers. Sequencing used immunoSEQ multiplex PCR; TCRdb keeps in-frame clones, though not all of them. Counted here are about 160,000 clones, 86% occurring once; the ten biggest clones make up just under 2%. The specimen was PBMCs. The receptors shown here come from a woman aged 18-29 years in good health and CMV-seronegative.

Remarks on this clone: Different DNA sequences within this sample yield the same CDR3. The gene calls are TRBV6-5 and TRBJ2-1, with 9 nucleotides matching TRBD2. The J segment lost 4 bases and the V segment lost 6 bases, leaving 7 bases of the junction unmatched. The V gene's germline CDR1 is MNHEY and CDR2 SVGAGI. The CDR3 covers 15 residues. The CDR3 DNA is TGTGCCAGCAGCCAACTTGCGGGAGGGTACAATGAGCAGTTCTTC. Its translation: CASSQLAGGYNEQFF.

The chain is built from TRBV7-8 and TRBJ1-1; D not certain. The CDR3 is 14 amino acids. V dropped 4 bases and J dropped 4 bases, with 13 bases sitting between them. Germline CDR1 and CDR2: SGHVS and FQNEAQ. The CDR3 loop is CASSSSAYFTEAFF. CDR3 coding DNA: TGTGCCAGCAGCTCCTCTGCGTACTTCACTGAAGCTTTCTTT.

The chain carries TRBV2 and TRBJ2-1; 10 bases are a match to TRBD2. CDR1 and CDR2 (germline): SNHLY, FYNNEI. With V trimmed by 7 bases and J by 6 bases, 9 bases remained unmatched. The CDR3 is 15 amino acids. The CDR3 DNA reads TGTGCCAGCACCCCCCTAGCGGGGGAAGCCAATGAGCAGTTCTTC. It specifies CASTPLAGEANEQFF.

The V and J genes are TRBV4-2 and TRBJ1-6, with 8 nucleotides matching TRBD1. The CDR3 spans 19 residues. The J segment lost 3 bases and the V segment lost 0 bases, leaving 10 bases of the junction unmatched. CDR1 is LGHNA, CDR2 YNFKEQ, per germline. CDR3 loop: CASSQENTRGPLYNSPLHF. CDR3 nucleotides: TGTGCCAGCAGCCAAGAAAACACCAGGGGGCCCCTCTATAATTCACCCCTCCACTTT.

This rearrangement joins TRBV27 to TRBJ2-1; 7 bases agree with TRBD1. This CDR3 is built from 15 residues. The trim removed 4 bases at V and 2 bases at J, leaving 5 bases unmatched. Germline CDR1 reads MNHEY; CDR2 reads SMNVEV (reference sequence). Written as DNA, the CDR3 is TGTGCCAGCAGTTGGAACAGGGGCCCCTACAATGAGCAGTTCTTC. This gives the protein CASSWNRGPYNEQFF.

The CDR3 reads CASSLVTTGRQKLFF. The CDR3 DNA follows: TGTGCCAGCAGCTTAGTCACGACAGGGAGGCAAAAACTGTTTTTT. The rearrangement uses TRBV11-2 and TRBJ1-4, with 7 bases lining up with TRBD1. This CDR3 comprises 15 residues. V was pared by 1 base and J by 9 bases, with 8 bases of the junction left unmatched. CDR1 is SGHAT and CDR2 is FQNNGV in the germline V gene.

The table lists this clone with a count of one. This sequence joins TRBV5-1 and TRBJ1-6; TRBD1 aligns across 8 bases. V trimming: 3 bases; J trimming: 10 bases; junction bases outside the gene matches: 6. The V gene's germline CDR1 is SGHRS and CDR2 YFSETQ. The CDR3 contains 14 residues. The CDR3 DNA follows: TGCGCCAGCAGCTATGGACAGGGCGACTCACCCCTCCACTTT. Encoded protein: CASSYGQGDSPLHF.

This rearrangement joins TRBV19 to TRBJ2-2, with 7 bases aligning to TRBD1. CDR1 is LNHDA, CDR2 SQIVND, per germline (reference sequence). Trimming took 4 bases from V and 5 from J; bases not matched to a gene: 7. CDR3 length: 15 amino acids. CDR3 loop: CASSNPRQGTGELFF. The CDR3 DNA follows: TGTGCCAGTAGTAACCCCCGACAGGGAACCGGGGAGCTGTTTTTT.

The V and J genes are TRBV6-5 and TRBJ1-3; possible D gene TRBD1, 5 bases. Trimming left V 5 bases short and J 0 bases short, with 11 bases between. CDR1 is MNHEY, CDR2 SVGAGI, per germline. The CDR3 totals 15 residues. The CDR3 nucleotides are TGTGCCAGCAGTGTCAGGGCCTACTCTGGAAACACCATATATTTT. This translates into CASSVRAYSGNTIYF.

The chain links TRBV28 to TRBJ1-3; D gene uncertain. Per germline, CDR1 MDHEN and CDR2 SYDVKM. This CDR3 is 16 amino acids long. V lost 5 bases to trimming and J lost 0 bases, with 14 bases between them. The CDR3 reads CASSPRRRDSGNTIYF. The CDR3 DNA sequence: TGTGCCAGCAGTCCGCGTCGAAGAGACTCTGGAAACACCATATATTTT.

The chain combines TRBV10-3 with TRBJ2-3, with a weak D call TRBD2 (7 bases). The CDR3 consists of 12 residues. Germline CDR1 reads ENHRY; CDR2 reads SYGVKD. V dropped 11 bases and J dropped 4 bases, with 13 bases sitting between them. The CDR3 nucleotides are TGTGCCGGGGGGGGCAGTCCAGATACGCAGTATTTT. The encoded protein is CAGGGSPDTQYF.

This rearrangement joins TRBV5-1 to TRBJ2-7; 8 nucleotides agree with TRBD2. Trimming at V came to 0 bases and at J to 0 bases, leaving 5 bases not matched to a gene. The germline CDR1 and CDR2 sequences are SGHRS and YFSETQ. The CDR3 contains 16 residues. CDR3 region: CASSLASGLASYEQYF. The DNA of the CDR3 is TGCGCCAGCAGCTTGGCCTCTGGACTAGCCTCCTACGAGCAGTACTTC.